Each of the 10 T cell receptor beta chains below was sequenced from the same sample in a study of technical replicates of blood from several donors. Some clones are missing from TCRdb's copy, which holds only in-frame ones; the method was immunoSEQ multiplex PCR. The data contain 84,000 or so clones, 90% to 95% of them seen just once; the ten biggest clones take up 0.24%. Sequencing was carried out using T cells isolated from PBMCs. All receptors come from a human donor in good health.

V and J are TRBV30 and TRBJ2-1; D is uncertain. Germline CDR1 is GTSNPN and CDR2 is SVGIG (reference sequence). The CDR3 covers 13 residues. V dropped 5 bases and J dropped 4 bases, with 12 bases sitting between them. In DNA, the CDR3 is TGTGCCTGGGTGGGTGAGGCGTACAATGAGCAGTTCTTC. This encodes CAWVGEAYNEQFF.

The chain couples TRBV6-5 to TRBJ1-1, with D hard to call. Germline-derived CDR1 and CDR2 are MNHEY and SVGAGI. CDR3 length: 15 residues. Trimming left V 5 bases short and J 0 bases short, with 13 bases between. CDR3 protein: CASSPGGSMNTEAFF. CDR3 sequence (DNA): TGTGCCAGCAGTCCCGGAGGAAGCATGAACACTGAAGCTTTCTTT.

The rearrangement uses TRBV7-3 and TRBJ2-5, with D perhaps matching TRBD2 (5 bases). V was trimmed by 5 bases and J by 5 bases, leaving 15 bases between them. The CDR3 loop spans 14 amino acids. Germline assignment: CDR1 SGHTA and CDR2 FQGTGA. The CDR3 region has the DNA TGTGCCAGCAGCACAGCGGTTAACCCCGAGACCCAGTACTTC. Translating it yields CASSTAVNPETQYF.

The genes are TRBV27 and TRBJ1-1; 8 bases are a match to TRBD1. Trimming at V came to 4 bases and at J to 6 bases, leaving 13 bases not matched to a gene. The CDR3 loop spans 16 amino acids. Germline CDR1 is MNHEY and CDR2 is SMNVEV (reference sequence). The CDR3 is CASSSGQGAQVAEAFF. CDR3 nucleotides: TGTGCCAGCAGTTCCGGACAGGGCGCGCAGGTGGCTGAAGCTTTCTTT.

This chain uses TRBV6-5 with TRBJ2-7; 9 nucleotides line up with TRBD2. Germline CDR1 MNHEY, CDR2 SVGAGI. The ends lost 10 bases at V and 4 bases at J; junction bases unmatched: 8. The CDR3 is 13 amino acids. Written as DNA, the CDR3 is TGTGCCACCAAACTAGCGGGTGCGTACGAGCAGTACTTC. This codes for CATKLAGAYEQYF.

V usage is TRBV4-2 and J usage is TRBJ2-7; 11 bases align to TRBD2. With 4 bases clipped from V and 7 bases from J, the junction kept 9 bases outside the gene matches. The CDR3 contains 15 residues. Germline V lookup: CDR1 LGHNA, CDR2 YNFKEQ. The CDR3 DNA sequence: TGTGCCAGCAGCCCCAATAGCGGGGGGGGCTGGGAGCAGTACTTC. This translates into CASSPNSGGGWEQYF.

The chain joins TRBV28 to TRBJ1-2; D is possibly TRBD1 (5 bases). Trimming removed 6 bases at V and 6 bases at J, with 11 bases between. The CDR3 runs 12 residues. The germline V gene has CDR1 MDHEN and CDR2 SYDVKM. CDR3 sequence reads: CASSSAGDGYTF. In nucleotides, the CDR3 is TGTGCCAGCAGCTCTGCGGGGGATGGCTACACCTTC.

The V and J genes are TRBV28 and TRBJ2-2, with 9 bases aligning to TRBD2. The germline CDR1 and CDR2 sequences are MDHEN and SYDVKM. CDR3 length: 16 residues. After removal of 4 bases from V and 8 bases from J, the junction contained 11 bases not matched to a gene. The CDR3 is CASSSPGSGRGGELFF. The CDR3 region has the DNA TGTGCCAGCAGTTCGCCGGGTAGCGGGAGAGGTGGGGAGCTGTTTTTT. The full variable domain, completed using reference TRBV28 and TRBJ2-2, is DVKVTQSSRYLVKRTGEKVFLECVQDMDHENMFWYRQDPGLGLRLIYFSYDVKMKEKGDIPEGYSVSREKKERFSLILESASTNQTSMYLCASSSPGSGRGGELFFGEGSRLTVL.

The table lists this clone with a few counts. The chain recombines TRBV27 with TRBJ1-5; 11 positions match TRBD1. The trim removed 6 bases at V and 2 bases at J, leaving 12 bases unmatched. CDR3 length: 18 residues. Per germline, CDR1 MNHEY and CDR2 SMNVEV (reference sequence). The CDR3 region is CASRPPGQGDLGNQPQHF. The CDR3 DNA is TGTGCCAGCAGGCCACCGGGACAGGGGGATCTGGGCAATCAGCCCCAGCATTTT.

The chain has TRBV15 and TRBJ2-3; a possible D gene is TRBD2 (5 bases). V was cut by 0 bases and J by 1 base, with 14 bases left in between. Germline V gene sequence: CDR1 LNHNV, CDR2 YYDKDF (reference sequence). The CDR3 spans 17 residues. CDR3 bases: TGTGCCACCAGCAGAGAACTAGGGTTCGGAGGCACAGATACGCAGTATTTT. As protein: CATSRELGFGGTDTQYF.